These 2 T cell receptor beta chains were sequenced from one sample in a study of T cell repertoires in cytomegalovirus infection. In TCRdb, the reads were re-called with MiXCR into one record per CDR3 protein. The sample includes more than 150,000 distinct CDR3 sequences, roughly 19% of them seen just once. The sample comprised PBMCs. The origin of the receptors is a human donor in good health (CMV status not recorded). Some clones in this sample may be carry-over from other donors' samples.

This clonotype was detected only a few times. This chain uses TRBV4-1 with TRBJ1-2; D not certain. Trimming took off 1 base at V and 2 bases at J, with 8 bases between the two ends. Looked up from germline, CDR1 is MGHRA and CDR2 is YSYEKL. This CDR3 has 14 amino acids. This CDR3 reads CASSQVGQNYGYTF. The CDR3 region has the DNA TGCGCCAGCAGCCAAGTAGGGCAAAACTATGGCTACACCTTC.

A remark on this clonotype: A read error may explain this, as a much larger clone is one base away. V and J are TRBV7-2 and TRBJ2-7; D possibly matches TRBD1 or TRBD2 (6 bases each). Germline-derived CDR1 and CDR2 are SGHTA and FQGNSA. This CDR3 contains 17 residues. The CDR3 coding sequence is TGTGCCTGCAGCCCAAACATGGGGGGCCCGATCCACTACGAGCAGTACTTC. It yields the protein CACSPNMGGPIHYEQYF. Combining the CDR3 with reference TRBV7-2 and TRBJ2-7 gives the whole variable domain GAGVSQSPSNKVTEKGKDVELRCDPISGHTALYWYRQSLGQGLEFLIYFQGNSAPDKSGLPSDRFSAERTGGSVSTLTIQRTQQEDSAVYLCACSPNMGGPIHYEQYFGPGTRLTVT.